The 28 T cell receptor beta chains presented below share a single source sample, sequenced in a study of CD8+ T cells in alopecia areata. TCR sequencing used cDNA made by reverse transcription of extracted RNA. TCRdb's copy holds only in-frame clones and misses some; the assay was immunoSEQ multiplex PCR. The table lists about 30,000 clones, 62% of them singletons. The sequenced sample consisted of NKG2D-high CD8+ T cells sorted from blood. The receptor set was obtained from a human donor with alopecia areata.

The V and J genes are TRBV18 and TRBJ2-4; D possibly corresponds to TRBD1 (6 bases). The germline V gene has CDR1 KGHSH and CDR2 LQKENI. The CDR3 is made up of 16 amino acids. V lost 2 bases to trimming and J lost 3 bases, with 14 bases between them. CDR3 amino acids: CASSPNRGSDKNIQYF. CDR3 DNA sequence: TGTGCCAGCTCACCAAATAGGGGGTCTGACAAAAACATTCAGTACTTC.

The chain combines TRBV9 with TRBJ2-7; weak D call: TRBD2 (7 bases). Trimming took off 0 bases at V and 5 bases at J, with 15 bases between the two ends. Per the germline V gene, CDR1 is SGDLS and CDR2 is YYNGEE. The CDR3 runs 15 residues. The chain's CDR3 is CASSVALAEGDEQYF. The CDR3 bases are TGTGCCAGCAGCGTAGCGCTAGCGGAGGGGGACGAGCAGTACTTC.

The V call is TRBV27, the J call TRBJ2-7, with D possibly being TRBD2 (5 bases). This CDR3 spans 14 amino acids. The germline V and J ends were trimmed by 6 bases and 1 base, with 13 bases remaining between them. The germline CDR1 and CDR2 sequences are MNHEY and SMNVEV (reference sequence). CDR3 residues: CASSPSDLSYEQYF. CDR3 bases: TGTGCCAGCAGCCCTTCGGACTTGTCCTACGAGCAGTACTTC.

In its sample, this clone was seen a few times. The rearrangement links TRBV19 to TRBJ2-7, with D perhaps TRBD1 (6 bases). From germline, CDR1 is LNHDA and CDR2 SQIVND (reference sequence). Trimming removed 7 bases at V and 1 base at J, with 11 bases between. CDR3 length: 13 residues. CDR3 in amino acids: CASTGQLSYEQYF. CDR3 DNA sequence: TGTGCCAGTACCGGACAGTTATCCTACGAGCAGTACTTC.

J is TRBJ2-7 and V is TRBV7-6; a possible D gene is TRBD1 (6 bases). The length of the CDR3 is 13 residues. The ends were cut back, 5 bases at V and 3 bases at J, with 11 bases in the middle. Germline CDR1 is SGHVS and CDR2 is FNYEAQ. In nucleotides, the CDR3 is TGTGCCAGCAGCCCCACGGACAGCTACGAGCAGTACTTC. Translation gives CASSPTDSYEQYF.

This rearrangement joins TRBV6-6 to TRBJ2-1, with 9 bases aligning to TRBD1. Unmatched junction bases numbered 3, after V lost 0 bases and J lost 6 bases. Germline V lookup: CDR1 MNHNY, CDR2 SVGAGI (reference sequence). This CDR3 is 15 amino acids long. The CDR3 loop is CASSYSMDRGNEQFF. The CDR3 region has the DNA TGTGCCAGCAGTTACTCGATGGACAGGGGCAATGAGCAGTTCTTC.

Only a few counts were recorded for this clone. Other DNA sequences in this sample translate to the same CDR3. V usage is TRBV29-1 and J usage is TRBJ1-2; D not resolved. V was cut by 2 bases and J by 3 bases, with 7 bases left in between. This CDR3 spans 12 amino acids. Germline loops: CDR1 SQVTM, CDR2 ANQGSEA. The DNA of the CDR3 is TGCAGCGTTGAAACTCGGGACTATGGCTACACCTTC. It specifies CSVETRDYGYTF.

Only a few counts were recorded for this clone. The CDR3 sequence: CASKEDRGTSNQPQHF. The CDR3 region has the DNA TGTGCCAGTAAAGAGGACAGGGGGACTAGCAATCAGCCCCAGCATTTT. V usage is TRBV19 and J usage is TRBJ1-5; 10 bases align to TRBD1. The germline CDR1 and CDR2 sequences are LNHDA and SQIVND (reference sequence). V shed 7 bases, J shed 0 bases, and the junction held 6 bases outside the gene matches. This CDR3 comprises 16 residues.

The V and J genes are TRBV28 and TRBJ2-3; 10 positions match TRBD1. CDR3 length: 14 amino acids. Unmatched junction bases numbered 2, after V lost 3 bases and J lost 5 bases. Germline V gene data show CDR1 as MDHEN and CDR2 as SYDVKM. CDR3 loop: CASSFDRGQDTQYF. In DNA, the CDR3 is TGTGCCAGCAGTTTCGACAGGGGGCAAGATACGCAGTATTTT.

This clone was seen once. This chain connects TRBV11-2 to TRBJ2-1; tentatively, D is TRBD1 (6 bases). V was pared by 5 bases and J by 4 bases, with 15 bases between. The germline CDR1 and CDR2 sequences are SGHAT and FQNNGV. The CDR3 consists of 15 residues. CDR3 coding DNA: TGTGCCAGCAGCGCTGCCGGGACAAGTTACAATGAGCAGTTCTTC. It translates to CASSAAGTSYNEQFF.

V usage is TRBV29-1 and J usage is TRBJ2-4; D may match TRBD1 or TRBD2 (5 bases each). The CDR3 loop spans 18 amino acids. Germline values: CDR1 SQVTM, CDR2 ANQGSEA. Trimming cost V 4 bases and J 0 bases, with 22 bases left between them. The CDR3 DNA reads TGCAGCGTTGTCGACAGAGCGGAGCATACTTTAGCCAAAAACATTCAGTACTTC. As protein: CSVVDRAEHTLAKNIQYF. Full variable domain (rest looked up from reference TRBV29-1 and TRBJ2-4): SAVISQKPSRDICQRGTSLTIQCQVDSQVTMMFWYRQQPGQSLTLIATANQGSEATYESGFVIDKFPISRPNLTFSTLTVSNMSPEDSSIYLCSVVDRAEHTLAKNIQYFGAGTRLSVL.

The V and J genes are TRBV13 and TRBJ2-1; 7 bases match TRBD2. Germline loops: CDR1 PRHDT, CDR2 FYEKMQ (reference sequence). The CDR3 totals 17 residues. After removal of 5 bases from V and 1 base from J, the junction contained 11 bases not matched to a gene. This CDR3 is CASSTTQLAQSYNEQFF. The DNA for the CDR3 is TGTGCCAGCAGCACCACCCAACTAGCGCAGTCCTACAATGAGCAGTTCTTC.

This clone was picked up a small number of times. The chain joins TRBV29-1 to TRBJ2-3; 8 nucleotides agree with TRBD2. J was trimmed by 2 bases and V by 3 bases; bases with no gene match: 4. This CDR3 has 14 amino acids. Germline CDR1 SQVTM, CDR2 ANQGSEA. The CDR3 DNA is TGCAGCGTTGATCGGCGGGAGGCCACAGATACGCAGTATTTT. This translates into CSVDRREATDTQYF.

The chain is built from TRBV29-1 and TRBJ2-1; 13 nucleotides agree with TRBD2. Trimming removed 5 bases from V and 4 bases from J; junction bases left unmatched: 2. This CDR3 contains 14 residues. In germline, CDR1 is SQVTM, CDR2 ANQGSEA. The CDR3 DNA sequence: TGCAGCGTTCAGGGACTAGCGGGATACAATGAGCAGTTCTTC. Encoded protein: CSVQGLAGYNEQFF.

The genes are TRBV4-3 and TRBJ2-5, with 9 positions matching TRBD2. The CDR3 extends over 17 amino acids. Germline CDR1 and CDR2: LGHNA and YSLEER. J lost 1 base, V lost 0 bases, and 6 bases had no gene match. The CDR3 region is CASSQDTASGAQETQYF. CDR3 in DNA: TGCGCCAGCAGCCAAGATACGGCTAGCGGGGCCCAAGAGACCCAGTACTTC.

This clone was counted only a few times. V is TRBV6-6 and J is TRBJ1-1; no clear D gene. The CDR3 totals 11 residues. V was clipped by 4 bases and J by 5 bases, with 5 bases between them. Germline V lookup: CDR1 MNHNY, CDR2 SVGAGI (reference sequence). DNA for the CDR3: TGTGCCAGCAGTTTTGGTACTGAAGCTTTCTTT. It translates to CASSFGTEAFF.

This chain joins TRBV4-1 and TRBJ2-1; D unresolved. CDR3 length: 13 amino acids. Trimming shortened V by 3 bases and J by 4 bases, and 7 bases separated the two germline ends. Germline CDR1 reads MGHRA; CDR2 reads YSYEKL. The CDR3 here is CASSQIGYNEQFF. CDR3 sequence (DNA): TGCGCCAGCAGCCAGATAGGTTACAATGAGCAGTTCTTC.

As to this clone: The sample contains more than one DNA sequence encoding this CDR3. This chain uses TRBV4-3 with TRBJ1-1; D gene unclear. Germline assignment: CDR1 LGHNA and CDR2 YSLEER. Trimming pared 0 bases from V and 1 base from J, leaving 15 bases between. The CDR3 has 17 residues. CDR3 bases: TGCGCCAGCAGCCAAGATTTCGTACAAAGTACGAACACTGAAGCTTTCTTT. Residues: CASSQDFVQSTNTEAFF.

This rearrangement joins TRBV4-1 to TRBJ1-1; D might be TRBD1 (6 bases). The V gene's germline CDR1 is MGHRA and CDR2 YSYEKL. The CDR3 contains 14 residues. V lost 4 bases, J lost 3 bases, and 12 bases lay in between. CDR3 region: CASSPGALDTEAFF. The DNA for the CDR3 is TGCGCCAGCAGCCCAGGGGCCCTAGACACTGAAGCTTTCTTT.

This clone was observed once. V is TRBV28 and J is TRBJ2-7; possibly TRBD2 for D (5 bases). Trimming stripped 4 bases from V and 3 bases from J, with 13 bases between. The CDR3 consists of 14 residues. Looked up from germline, CDR1 is MDHEN and CDR2 is SYDVKM. CDR3 DNA sequence: TGTGCCAGCAGTTCCTCGACTGACTACTACGAGCAGTACTTC. Protein product: CASSSSTDYYEQYF.

V is TRBV27 and J is TRBJ2-7; 8 nucleotides line up with TRBD1. CDR3 length equals 16 residues. Germline-derived CDR1 and CDR2 are MNHEY and SMNVEV (reference sequence). Trimming took 6 bases from V and 0 from J; bases not matched to a gene: 10. This chain's CDR3 is CASRGPRDRSSYEQYF. The CDR3 DNA sequence: TGTGCCAGCAGGGGGCCCCGGGACAGGAGCTCCTACGAGCAGTACTTC.

The rearrangement links TRBV29-1 to TRBJ2-5, with TRBD2 as a possible D gene (5 bases). With the DNA end fitting TRBJ2-7 better, the J assignment may be wrong. The CDR3 totals 14 residues. Germline V gives CDR1 SQVTM, CDR2 ANQGSEA. The CDR3 region has the DNA TGCAGACACTATAACCTACTAGGATTCAGCGAGCAGTACTTC. Its translation is CRHYNLLGFSEQYF.

The chain uses TRBV9 and TRBJ1-3; D remains unclear. Germline V CDR1 and CDR2: SGDLS, YYNGEE. The length of the CDR3 is 15 residues. V lost 4 bases, J lost 0 bases, and 11 bases lay in between. The DNA of the CDR3 is TGTGCCAGCAGCAAGCGGGGTTTCTCTGGAAACACCATATATTTT. It codes for CASSKRGFSGNTIYF.

The chain carries TRBV6-6 and TRBJ2-2; D is possibly TRBD1 or TRBD2 (6 bases each). V lost 5 bases to trimming and J lost 4 bases, with 14 bases between them. Germline V lookup: CDR1 MNHNY, CDR2 SVGAGI (reference sequence). The length of the CDR3 is 15 residues. The CDR3 region is CASSPTGGGTGELFF. CDR3 sequence (DNA): TGTGCCAGCAGTCCCACTGGAGGGGGCACCGGGGAGCTGTTTTTT.

This chain connects TRBV29-1 to TRBJ2-1; a weak D match, TRBD1 (5 bases). The V gene lost 7 bases and the J gene lost 6 bases, with 25 bases spanning the gap. The CDR3 covers 16 residues. Looked up from germline, CDR1 is SQVTM and CDR2 is ANQGSEA. CDR3 amino acids: CSAHPPLGQSGNEQFF. CDR3 nucleotides: TGCAGCGCTCACCCTCCGCTAGGACAATCGGGCAATGAGCAGTTCTTC.

The table lists this clone with a few counts. This chain uses TRBV7-9 with TRBJ1-2, with TRBD1 as a possible D gene (5 bases). V lost 5 bases, J lost 7 bases, and 11 bases lay in between. This CDR3 contains 12 residues. In germline, CDR1 is SEHNR, CDR2 FQNEAQ (reference sequence). CDR3 DNA: TGTGCCAGCAGCACGACAGTGGGTGGCTACACCTTC. Protein sequence: CASSTTVGGYTF.

The rearrangement joins TRBV2 to TRBJ2-5, with D perhaps given as TRBD1 or TRBD2 (5 bases each). Germline CDR1 is SNHLY and CDR2 is FYNNEI. Trimming took off 0 bases at V and 0 bases at J, with 11 bases between the two ends. This CDR3 comprises 16 residues. CDR3 in DNA: TGTGCCAGCAGTGAAGCGCTTGGGGGTAACCAAGAGACCCAGTACTTC. Protein sequence: CASSEALGGNQETQYF.

This clone was seen a handful of times. The chain recombines TRBV29-1 with TRBJ2-7, with 11 positions matching TRBD2. The germline V gene has CDR1 SQVTM and CDR2 ANQGSEA. The CDR3 runs to 13 residues. J gave up 3 bases and V 7 bases, and 5 bases lay outside the gene matches. CDR3 protein: CSARTSGFYEQYF. The CDR3, as DNA: TGCAGCGCTAGGACTAGCGGGTTCTACGAGCAGTACTTC.